This paragraph covers one T cell receptor beta chain sequence. Its specificity is unknown. Sequencing used immunoSEQ multiplex PCR; TCRdb keeps in-frame clones, though not all of them. The profile shows approximately 300,000 clones, 85% of them singletons. The treatment: some 20 received Ad26.COV2.S at low or high dose, single or two shots; 5 received placebo; per-sample allocation not given. It was on day 63 after the first vaccine or placebo injection that samples were taken. CDR1 and CDR2 from the germline V gene are SGDLS and YYNGEE. Trimming left V 3 bases short and J 5 bases short, with 14 bases between. This CDR3 region has 14 residues. This sample was taken from a study of Ad26.COV2.S vaccination and SARS-CoV-2 variants. Study-wide points: Substantial breadth was reported for post-vaccination spike-specific CD8+ and CD4+ T cells.

The chain has TRBV9 and TRBJ1-1; maybe TRBD1 (5 bases). This receptor was identified in a person aged 18-60 years who received the Ad26.COV2.S COVID-19 vaccine or a placebo. This material consisted of peripheral blood, taken in a trial of Ad26.COV2.S vaccine versus placebo. The CDR3 reads CASSAHPGGTEAFF. As DNA, the CDR3 is TGTGCCAGCAGCGCCCACCCGGGGGGGACTGAAGCTTTCTTT. Full variable domain (missing parts from reference TRBV9 and TRBJ1-1): DSGVTQTPKHLITATGQRVTLRCSPRSGDLSVYWYQQSLDQGLQFLIQYYNGEERAKGNILERFSAQQFPDLHSELNLSSLELGDSALYFCASSAHPGGTEAFFGQGTRLTVV.